This TCR beta chain appears in the sequencing data of a study of T cell repertoires in cytomegalovirus infection. Study information: Both CMV infection and a matching HLA type were indicated by public TCR beta signatures.

General study points: In two of eight donors, the top clonotype was HLA-C-restricted CMV-specific.

This CDR3 is built from 14 residues. Germline assignment: CDR1 MGHRA and CDR2 YSYEKL. Trimming removed 0 bases at V and 6 bases at J, with 10 bases between. TCRdb itself ran the reads through MiXCR, one entry per CDR3 protein. The data show roughly 730,000 distinct CDR3 sequences, roughly 36% seen once. This clonotype was seen a handful of times. What it recognizes is unknown. The sample here was cultured PBMCs, taken from culture after CMV antigen stimulation. This TCR derives from a human donor in good health (CMV status not recorded). Some clones in this sample may be carry-over from other donors' samples. The chain couples TRBV4-1 to TRBJ2-3; no reliable D call. CDR3 nucleotides: TGCGCCAGCAGCCAAGAAAGTTCGGCGGATACGCAGTATTTT. Translated, it gives CASSQESSADTQYF.